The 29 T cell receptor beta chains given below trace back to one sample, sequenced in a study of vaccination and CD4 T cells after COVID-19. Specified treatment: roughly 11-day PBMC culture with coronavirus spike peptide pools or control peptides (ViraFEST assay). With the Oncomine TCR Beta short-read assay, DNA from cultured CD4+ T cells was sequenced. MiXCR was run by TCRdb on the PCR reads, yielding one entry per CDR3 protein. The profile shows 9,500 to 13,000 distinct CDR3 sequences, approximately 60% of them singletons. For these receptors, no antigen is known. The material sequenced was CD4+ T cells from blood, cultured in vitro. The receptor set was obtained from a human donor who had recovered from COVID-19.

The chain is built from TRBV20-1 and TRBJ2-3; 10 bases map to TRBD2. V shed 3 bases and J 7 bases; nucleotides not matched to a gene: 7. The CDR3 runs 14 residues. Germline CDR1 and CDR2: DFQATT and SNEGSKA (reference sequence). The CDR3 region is CSASQGTSVHTQYF. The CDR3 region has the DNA TGCAGTGCTAGTCAGGGGACTAGCGTTCATACGCAGTATTTT.

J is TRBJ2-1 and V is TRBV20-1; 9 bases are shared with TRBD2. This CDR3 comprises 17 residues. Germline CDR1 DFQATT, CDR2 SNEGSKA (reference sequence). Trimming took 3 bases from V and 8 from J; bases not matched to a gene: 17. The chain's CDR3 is CSARLPALSGSPYEQFF. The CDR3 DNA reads TGCAGTGCTAGGCTCCCCGCCCTTAGCGGGAGCCCCTATGAGCAGTTCTTC.

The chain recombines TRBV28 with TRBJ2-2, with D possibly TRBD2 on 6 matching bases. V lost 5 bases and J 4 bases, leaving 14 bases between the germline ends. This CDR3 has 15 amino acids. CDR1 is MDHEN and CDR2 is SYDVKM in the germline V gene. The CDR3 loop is CASSRTTGVTGELFF. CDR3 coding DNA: TGTGCCAGCAGTCGTACAACGGGGGTCACCGGGGAGCTGTTTTTT. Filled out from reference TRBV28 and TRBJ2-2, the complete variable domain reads DVKVTQSSRYLVKRTGEKVFLECVQDMDHENMFWYRQDPGLGLRLIYFSYDVKMKEKGDIPEGYSVSREKKERFSLILESASTNQTSMYLCASSRTTGVTGELFFGEGSRLTVL.

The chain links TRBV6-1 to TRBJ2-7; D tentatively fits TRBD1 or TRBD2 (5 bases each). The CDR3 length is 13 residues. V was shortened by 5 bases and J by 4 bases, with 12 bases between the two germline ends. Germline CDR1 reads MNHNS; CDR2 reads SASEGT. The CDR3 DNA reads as TGTGCCAGCAGTAGGGACCTTTTGTACGAGCAGTACTTC. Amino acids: CASSRDLLYEQYF.

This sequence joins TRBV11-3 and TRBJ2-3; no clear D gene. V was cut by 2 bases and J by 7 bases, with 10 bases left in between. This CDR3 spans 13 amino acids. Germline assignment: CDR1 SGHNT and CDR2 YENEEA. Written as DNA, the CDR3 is TGTGCCAGCAGCTTAAATGGGTGGAATACGCAGTATTTT. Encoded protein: CASSLNGWNTQYF. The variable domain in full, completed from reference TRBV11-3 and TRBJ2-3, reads EAGVVQSPRYKIIEKKQPVAFWCNPISGHNTLYWYLQNLGQGPELLIRYENEEAVDDSQLPKDRFSAERLKGVDSTLKIQPAELGDSAVYLCASSLNGWNTQYFGPGTRLTVL.

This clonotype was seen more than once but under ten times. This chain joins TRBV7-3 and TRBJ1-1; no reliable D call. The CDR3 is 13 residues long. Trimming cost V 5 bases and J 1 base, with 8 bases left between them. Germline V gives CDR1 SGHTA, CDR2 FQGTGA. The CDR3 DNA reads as TGTGCCAGCAGCGCCTACACGAACACTGAAGCTTTCTTT. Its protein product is CASSAYTNTEAFF.

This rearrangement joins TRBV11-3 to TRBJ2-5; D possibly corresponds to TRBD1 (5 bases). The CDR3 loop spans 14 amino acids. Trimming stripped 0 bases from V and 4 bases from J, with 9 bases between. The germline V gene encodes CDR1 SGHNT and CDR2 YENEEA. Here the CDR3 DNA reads TGTGCCAGCAGCTTAGATCGCAGGGTAGAGACCCAGTACTTC. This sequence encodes CASSLDRRVETQYF.

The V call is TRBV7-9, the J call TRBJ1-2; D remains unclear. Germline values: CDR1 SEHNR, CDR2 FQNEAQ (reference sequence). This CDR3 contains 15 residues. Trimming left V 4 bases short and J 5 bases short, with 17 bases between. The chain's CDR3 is CASSSLLDVKYGYTF. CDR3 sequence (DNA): TGTGCCAGCAGCTCCTTGTTGGACGTCAAGTATGGCTACACCTTC.

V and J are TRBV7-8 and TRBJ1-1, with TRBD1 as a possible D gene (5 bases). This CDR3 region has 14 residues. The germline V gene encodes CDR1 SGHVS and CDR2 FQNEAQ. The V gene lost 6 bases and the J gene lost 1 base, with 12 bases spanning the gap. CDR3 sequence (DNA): TGTGCCAGCAGTAGGGACCTATCGAACACTGAAGCTTTCTTT. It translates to CASSRDLSNTEAFF. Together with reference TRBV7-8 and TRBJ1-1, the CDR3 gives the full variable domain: GAGVSQSPRYKVAKRGQDVALRCDPISGHVSLFWYQQALGQGPEFLTYFQNEAQLDKSGLPSDRFFAERPEGSVSTLKIQRTQQEDSAVYLCASSRDLSNTEAFFGQGTRLTVV.

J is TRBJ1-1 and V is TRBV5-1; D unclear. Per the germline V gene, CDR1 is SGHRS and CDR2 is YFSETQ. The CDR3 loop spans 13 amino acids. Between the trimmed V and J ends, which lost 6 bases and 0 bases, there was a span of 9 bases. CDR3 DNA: TGCGCCAGCATGGAACACGTGAACACTGAAGCTTTCTTT. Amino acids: CASMEHVNTEAFF.

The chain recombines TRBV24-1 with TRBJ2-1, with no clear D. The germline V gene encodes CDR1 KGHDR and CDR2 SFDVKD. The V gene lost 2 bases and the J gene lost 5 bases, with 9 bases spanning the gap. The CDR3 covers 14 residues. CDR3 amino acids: CATSDSTWNNEQFF. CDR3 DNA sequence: TGTGCCACCAGTGATTCAACCTGGAACAATGAGCAGTTCTTC.

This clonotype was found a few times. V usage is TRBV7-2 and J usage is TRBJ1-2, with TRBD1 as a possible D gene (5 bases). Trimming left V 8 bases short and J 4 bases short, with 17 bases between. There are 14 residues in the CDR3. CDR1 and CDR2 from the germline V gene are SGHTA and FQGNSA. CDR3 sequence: CASVLIDRSYGYTF. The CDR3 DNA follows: TGTGCCAGCGTCTTAATCGACAGATCCTATGGCTACACCTTC.

CDR3 in DNA: TGTGCCAGCAGCACTTCTAAGACAGGGCATGAGCAGTTCTTC. It translates to CASSTSKTGHEQFF. V and J are TRBV7-9 and TRBJ2-1; 7 nucleotides line up with TRBD1. Trimming took 5 bases from V and 8 from J; bases not matched to a gene: 9. Looked up from germline, CDR1 is SEHNR and CDR2 is FQNEAQ (reference sequence). This CDR3 is 14 amino acids long.

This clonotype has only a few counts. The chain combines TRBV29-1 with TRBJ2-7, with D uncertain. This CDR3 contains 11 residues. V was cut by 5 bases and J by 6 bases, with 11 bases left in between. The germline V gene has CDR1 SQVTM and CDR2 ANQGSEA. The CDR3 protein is CSVHFSGEQYF. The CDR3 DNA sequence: TGCAGCGTTCATTTCTCAGGCGAGCAGTACTTC.

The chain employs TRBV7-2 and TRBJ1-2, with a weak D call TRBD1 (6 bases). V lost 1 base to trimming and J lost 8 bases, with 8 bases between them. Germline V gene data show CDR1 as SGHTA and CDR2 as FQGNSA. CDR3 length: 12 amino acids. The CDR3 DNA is TGTGCCAGCAGCTTAGGGGGGCGAGGCTACACCTTC. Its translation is CASSLGGRGYTF. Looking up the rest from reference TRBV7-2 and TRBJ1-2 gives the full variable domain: GAGVSQSPSNKVTEKGKDVELRCDPISGHTALYWYRQSLGQGLEFLIYFQGNSAPDKSGLPSDRFSAERTGGSVSTLTIQRTQQEDSAVYLCASSLGGRGYTFGSGTRLTVV.

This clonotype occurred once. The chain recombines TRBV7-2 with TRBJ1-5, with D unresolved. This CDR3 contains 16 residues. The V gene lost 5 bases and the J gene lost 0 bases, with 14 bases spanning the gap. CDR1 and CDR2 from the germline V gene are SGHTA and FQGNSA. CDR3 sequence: CASSPELSNSNQPQHF. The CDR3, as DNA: TGTGCCAGCAGCCCAGAGCTTTCAAATAGCAATCAGCCCCAGCATTTT.

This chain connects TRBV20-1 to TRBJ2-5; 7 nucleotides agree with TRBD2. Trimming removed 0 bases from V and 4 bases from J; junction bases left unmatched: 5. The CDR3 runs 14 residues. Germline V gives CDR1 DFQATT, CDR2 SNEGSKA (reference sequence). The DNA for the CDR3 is TGCAGTGCTAGAGATGCGGGAGTTGGAGAGACCCAGTACTTC. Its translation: CSARDAGVGETQYF.

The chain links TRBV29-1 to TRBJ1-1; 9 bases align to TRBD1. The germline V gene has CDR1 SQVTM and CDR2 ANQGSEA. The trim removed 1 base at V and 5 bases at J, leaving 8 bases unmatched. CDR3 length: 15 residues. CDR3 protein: CSVEGGQGRKTEAFF. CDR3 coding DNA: TGCAGCGTTGAAGGCGGACAGGGGAGGAAGACTGAAGCTTTCTTT.

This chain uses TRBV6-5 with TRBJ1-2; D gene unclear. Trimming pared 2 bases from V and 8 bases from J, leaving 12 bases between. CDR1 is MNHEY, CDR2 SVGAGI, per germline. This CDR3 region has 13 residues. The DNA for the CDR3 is TGTGCCAGCAGTTACGAGGCGGCACGAGGCTACACCTTC. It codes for CASSYEAARGYTF.

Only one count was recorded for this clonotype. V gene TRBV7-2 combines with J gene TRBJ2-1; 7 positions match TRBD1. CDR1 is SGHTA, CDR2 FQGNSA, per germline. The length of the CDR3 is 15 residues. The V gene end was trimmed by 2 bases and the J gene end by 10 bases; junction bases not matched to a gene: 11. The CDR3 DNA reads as TGTGCCAGCAGCTTATTCGGGACAGCCAGGGGCGAGCAGTTCTTC. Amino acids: CASSLFGTARGEQFF.

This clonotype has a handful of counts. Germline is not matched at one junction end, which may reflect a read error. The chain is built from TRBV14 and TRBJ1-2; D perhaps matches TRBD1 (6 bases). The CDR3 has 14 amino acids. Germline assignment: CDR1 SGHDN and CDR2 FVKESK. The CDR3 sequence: CASSTRRDIRPQSF. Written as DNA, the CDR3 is TGTGCCAGCAGCACCCGCCGGGACATCCGACCCCAATCCTTC.

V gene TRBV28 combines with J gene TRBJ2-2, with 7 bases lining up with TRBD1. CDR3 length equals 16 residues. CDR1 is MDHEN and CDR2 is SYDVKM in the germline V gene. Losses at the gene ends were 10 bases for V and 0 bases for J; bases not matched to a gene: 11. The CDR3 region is CATGGARRTNTGELFF. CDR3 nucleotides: TGTGCCACAGGGGGAGCCCGGAGGACGAACACCGGGGAGCTGTTTTTT. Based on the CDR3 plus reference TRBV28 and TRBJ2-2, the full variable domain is DVKVTQSSRYLVKRTGEKVFLECVQDMDHENMFWYRQDPGLGLRLIYFSYDVKMKEKGDIPEGYSVSREKKERFSLILESASTNQTSMYLCATGGARRTNTGELFFGEGSRLTVL.

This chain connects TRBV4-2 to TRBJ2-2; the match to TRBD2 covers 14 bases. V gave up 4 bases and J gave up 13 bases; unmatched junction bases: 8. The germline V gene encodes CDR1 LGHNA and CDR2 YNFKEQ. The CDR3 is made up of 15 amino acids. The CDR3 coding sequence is TGTGCCAGCAGCCCTACCGGGACTAGCGGGAGTCGGCTGTTTTTT. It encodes CASSPTGTSGSRLFF.

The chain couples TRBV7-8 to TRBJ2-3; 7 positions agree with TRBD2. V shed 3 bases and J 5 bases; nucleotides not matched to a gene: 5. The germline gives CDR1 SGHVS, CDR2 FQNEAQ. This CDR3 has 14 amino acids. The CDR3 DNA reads TGTGCCAGCAGCTTCGGCGGGAGTAGAGATACGCAGTATTTT. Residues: CASSFGGSRDTQYF.

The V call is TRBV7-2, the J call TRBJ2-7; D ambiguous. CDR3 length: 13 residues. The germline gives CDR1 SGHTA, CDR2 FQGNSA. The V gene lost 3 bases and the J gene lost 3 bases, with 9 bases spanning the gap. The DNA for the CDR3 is TGTGCCAGCAGCTTCGCCAACAGCTACGAGCAGTACTTC. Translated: CASSFANSYEQYF.

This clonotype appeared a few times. The CDR3 nucleotides are TGTGCCAGCAGCAAACGGACAGGGGACACTGAAGCTTTCTTT. Translated: CASSKRTGDTEAFF. This chain connects TRBV7-9 to TRBJ1-1; 9 bases are a match to TRBD1. Germline CDR1 is SEHNR and CDR2 is FQNEAQ (reference sequence). The V and J ends lost 5 bases and 3 bases, in that order; junction bases with no gene match: 4. The CDR3 consists of 14 residues.

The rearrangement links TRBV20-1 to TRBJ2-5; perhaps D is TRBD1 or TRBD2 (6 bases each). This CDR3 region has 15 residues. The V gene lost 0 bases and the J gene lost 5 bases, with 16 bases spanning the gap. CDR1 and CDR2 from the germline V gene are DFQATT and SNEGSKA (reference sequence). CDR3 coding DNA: TGCAGTGCTAGAGATTCGCTCGGGGGCGGGGAGACCCAGTACTTC. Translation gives CSARDSLGGGETQYF.

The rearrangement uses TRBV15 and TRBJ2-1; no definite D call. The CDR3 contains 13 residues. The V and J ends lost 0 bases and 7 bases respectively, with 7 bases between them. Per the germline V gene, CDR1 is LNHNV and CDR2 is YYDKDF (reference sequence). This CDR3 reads CATSRDITNEQFF. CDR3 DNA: TGTGCCACCAGCAGAGATATTACGAATGAGCAGTTCTTC. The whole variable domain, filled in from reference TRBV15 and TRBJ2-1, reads DAMVIQNPRYQVTQFGKPVTLSCSQTLNHNVMYWYQQKSSQAPKLLFHYYDKDFNNEADTPDNFQSRRPNTSFCFLDIRSPGLGDTAMYLCATSRDITNEQFFGPGTRLTVL.

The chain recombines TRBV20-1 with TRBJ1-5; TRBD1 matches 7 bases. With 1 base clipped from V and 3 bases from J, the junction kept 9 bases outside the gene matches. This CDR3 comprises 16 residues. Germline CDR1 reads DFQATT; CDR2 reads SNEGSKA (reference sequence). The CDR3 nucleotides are TGCAGTGCTAGAGCGCATACAGGGGCCTACAATCAGCCCCAGCATTTT. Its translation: CSARAHTGAYNQPQHF.